A selection of T cell receptor beta chains follows, all from one sample in a study of T cell repertoires in cytomegalovirus infection. TCRdb itself ran the reads through MiXCR, one entry per CDR3 protein. The data contain approximately 600,000 distinct CDR3 sequences, over 35% of them singletons. These receptors' antigens are unknown. Sequencing used cultured PBMCs, obtained from culture after CMV antigen stimulation. These receptors were taken from a human donor in good health (CMV status not recorded). Some clones in this sample may be carry-over from other donors' samples. Each CDR3 is given with its conserved first and last residue. Fields, in order: clone size, V gene, J gene, D gene, CDR3 DNA, CDR3 protein. D genes are given only for firm matches. The size of a clone is reported for some rows only, either as once, few or many, or as a class for expanded clones.

abundance: many
v_gene: TRBV7-2
j_gene: TRBJ2-1
d_gene: -
CDR3nt: TGTGCCAGCAGCCCGACGCCGAGCTCCTACAATGAGCAGTTCTTC
CDR3aa: CASSPTPSSYNEQFF

abundance: -
v_gene: TRBV7-6
j_gene: TRBJ2-1
d_gene: -
CDR3nt: TGTGCCAGCAGCCGCACCGACTCTCCGACTCTCAATGAGCAGTTCTTC
CDR3aa: CASSRTDSPTLNEQFF

abundance: -
v_gene: TRBV27
j_gene: TRBJ2-3
d_gene: TRBD1
CDR3nt: TGTGCCAGCAGTTTATCGAGGGGGCAGGATACGCAGTATTTT
CDR3aa: CASSLSRGQDTQYF

abundance: -
v_gene: TRBV18
j_gene: TRBJ2-7
d_gene: TRBD2
CDR3nt: TGTGCCAGCTCACCAGGTGGGCTAGCGGGTAGTGATGGCGAGCAGTACTTC
CDR3aa: CASSPGGLAGSDGEQYF

abundance: few
v_gene: TRBV7-8
j_gene: TRBJ2-5
d_gene: -
CDR3nt: TGTGCCAGCAGCCTGTATCTAAGGGGGGACCAAGAGACCCAGTACTTC
CDR3aa: CASSLYLRGDQETQYF

abundance: few
v_gene: TRBV6-5
j_gene: TRBJ1-1
d_gene: -
CDR3nt: TGTGCCAGCAGTTACTCATCCGGGGGCAACACTGAAGCTTTCTTT
CDR3aa: CASSYSSGGNTEAFF

abundance: -
v_gene: TRBV7-8
j_gene: TRBJ2-1
d_gene: TRBD1
CDR3nt: TGTGCCAGCAGCTTTTACAGGGGAAGCTCCTACAATGAGCAGTTCTTC
CDR3aa: CASSFYRGSSYNEQFF

abundance: once
v_gene: TRBV25-1
j_gene: TRBJ2-7
d_gene: -
CDR3nt: TGTGCCAGCAGTGATCCGGGACTCGGATCCTACGAGCAGTACTTC
CDR3aa: CASSDPGLGSYEQYF

abundance: -
v_gene: TRBV6-6
j_gene: TRBJ1-5
d_gene: -
CDR3nt: TGTGCCAGCAGTTACTCTCCATTTAGCAATCAGCCCCAGCATTTT
CDR3aa: CASSYSPFSNQPQHF

abundance: -
v_gene: TRBV6-6
j_gene: TRBJ2-3
d_gene: TRBD2
CDR3nt: TGTGCCACAAGAGGACTAGCGGGGGAAACAGATACGCAGTATTTT
CDR3aa: CATRGLAGETDTQYF

abundance: -
v_gene: TRBV12-3/TRBV12-4
j_gene: TRBJ2-3
d_gene: -
CDR3nt: TGTGCCAGCACCTTAGGACACCCGAGCACAGATACGCAGTATTTT
CDR3aa: CASTLGHPSTDTQYF

abundance: -
v_gene: TRBV19
j_gene: TRBJ2-3
d_gene: -
CDR3nt: TGTGCCAGTAGCCCTAGGGGGGACGTTGGAGATACGCAGTATTTT
CDR3aa: CASSPRGDVGDTQYF

abundance: many
v_gene: TRBV5-6
j_gene: TRBJ1-5
d_gene: -
CDR3nt: TGTGCCAGCAGCTTGGCCGCACAGCTCAATCAGCCCCAGCATTTT
CDR3aa: CASSLAAQLNQPQHF

abundance: few
v_gene: TRBV7-2
j_gene: TRBJ2-3
d_gene: -
CDR3nt: TGTGCCAGCAGCTTAATGGGCCGCACAGATACGCAGTATTTT
CDR3aa: CASSLMGRTDTQYF

abundance: few
v_gene: TRBV4-1
j_gene: TRBJ1-1
d_gene: -
CDR3nt: TGCGCCAGCAGCCACTATCAGGGAACCTCCACTGAAGCTTTCTTT
CDR3aa: CASSHYQGTSTEAFF

abundance: -
v_gene: TRBV11-3
j_gene: TRBJ1-1
d_gene: -
CDR3nt: TGTGCCAGCAGAAGGGGGGGGGCTGAAGCTTTCTTT
CDR3aa: CASRRGGAEAFF

abundance: -
v_gene: TRBV6-1
j_gene: TRBJ2-5
d_gene: TRBD2
CDR3nt: TGTGCCAGCAGTTTTAGCGGGGGGTCCCAAGAGACCCAGTACTTC
CDR3aa: CASSFSGGSQETQYF

abundance: once
v_gene: TRBV18
j_gene: TRBJ1-5
d_gene: -
CDR3nt: TGTGCCAGCTCACCCCAGGCCCGCAATCAGCCCCAGCATTTT
CDR3aa: CASSPQARNQPQHF

abundance: few
v_gene: TRBV7-8
j_gene: TRBJ2-5
d_gene: -
CDR3nt: TGTGCCAGCAGCTTCTGGACTTCCCAAGAGACCCAGTACTTC
CDR3aa: CASSFWTSQETQYF

abundance: few
v_gene: TRBV20-1
j_gene: TRBJ2-7
d_gene: TRBD2
CDR3nt: TGCAGTGCTAGAGATGGGGCTAGCGGGGCCTACGAGCAGTACTTC
CDR3aa: CSARDGASGAYEQYF

abundance: few
v_gene: TRBV7-9
j_gene: TRBJ2-1
d_gene: -
CDR3nt: TGTGCCAGCAGCTTAGATCCCCGGGGCTACAATGAGCAGTTCTTC
CDR3aa: CASSLDPRGYNEQFF

abundance: -
v_gene: TRBV12-3/TRBV12-4
j_gene: TRBJ2-1
d_gene: TRBD2
CDR3nt: TGTGCCAGCACGGCTTGGCGGGAGGGGGATGAGCAGTTCTTC
CDR3aa: CASTAWREGDEQFF

abundance: -
v_gene: TRBV6-2/TRBV6-3
j_gene: TRBJ2-1
d_gene: TRBD2
CDR3nt: TGTGCCAGCAGCCCTCGGTTTAAGGGGAGGGCCATCAATGAGCAGTTCTTC
CDR3aa: CASSPRFKGRAINEQFF

abundance: many
v_gene: TRBV7-2
j_gene: TRBJ2-3
d_gene: TRBD2
CDR3nt: TGTGCCAGCAGCTCACTAGGGGGTCTAGCGGGAGATCGCCCAGATACGCAGTATTTT
CDR3aa: CASSSLGGLAGDRPDTQYF

abundance: few
v_gene: TRBV9
j_gene: TRBJ1-1
d_gene: -
CDR3nt: TGTGCCAGCAGCGGCAGCATGAACACTGAAGCTTTCTTT
CDR3aa: CASSGSMNTEAFF

abundance: few
v_gene: TRBV7-2
j_gene: TRBJ1-4
d_gene: -
CDR3nt: TGTGCCAGCAGCCCCAGCCGGGATGAAAAACTGTTTTTT
CDR3aa: CASSPSRDEKLFF

abundance: -
v_gene: TRBV20-1
j_gene: TRBJ1-2
d_gene: -
CDR3nt: TGCAGTGCTAGACCCGGGACATATGGCTACACCTTC
CDR3aa: CSARPGTYGYTF

abundance: few
v_gene: TRBV12-3/TRBV12-4
j_gene: TRBJ1-5
d_gene: -
CDR3nt: TGTGCCAGCAGCTCCGCGGGGGATCCTTATAAGCCCCAGCATTTT
CDR3aa: CASSSAGDPYKPQHF